These 13 T cell receptor beta chains came from one sample sequenced in a study of beta chain features in type 1 diabetes. Study results and caveats: For Type 1 diabetes patients, all four CD4+ subsets carried TCRB CDR3s that were moderately but significantly shorter.

Sequencing targeted expressed TCRB transcripts, as all isolated RNA had been reverse transcribed. Generated by immunoSEQ multiplex PCR, the TCRdb table keeps only in-frame clones and is missing some. The sample contains some 270,000 clones, 11% of which appear only once. No cognate antigen is known for these TCRs. Sequencing was carried out using naive CD4+ T cells from blood. These receptors were taken from a man in his thirties or forties with type 1 diabetes.

The rearrangement uses TRBV30 and TRBJ2-2, with D possibly being TRBD2 (6 bases). This CDR3 has 13 amino acids. Trimming shortened V by 4 bases and J by 11 bases, and 17 bases separated the two germline ends. Germline lookup yields CDR1 GTSNPN and CDR2 SVGIG (reference sequence). CDR3 DNA: TGTGCCTGGACCGATCAACTGGGAGGAGAGCTGTTTTTT. Encoded protein: CAWTDQLGGELFF.

This clone has just a few counts. The CDR3 DNA reads as TGCGCCAGCAGCTTGGAGACTAGCGGCTACAATGAGCAGTTCTTC. Protein product: CASSLETSGYNEQFF. This sequence joins TRBV5-1 and TRBJ2-1; 9 positions agree with TRBD2. This CDR3 has 15 residues. Germline trimming cut 0 bases from V and 3 bases from J; bases unmatched to any gene: 1. Per germline, CDR1 SGHRS and CDR2 YFSETQ. Complete variable domain (other parts from reference TRBV5-1 and TRBJ2-1): KAGVTQTPRYLIKTRGQQVTLSCSPISGHRSVSWYQQTPGQGLQFLFEYFSETQRNKGNFPGRFSGRQFSNSRSEMNVSTLELGDSALYLCASSLETSGYNEQFFGPGTRLTVL.

Only a few counts were recorded for this clone. The chain combines TRBV5-1 with TRBJ2-5, with D possibly being TRBD1 (5 bases). The CDR3 runs to 14 residues. Trimming removed 4 bases from V and 1 base from J, with 11 bases in between. Per the germline V gene, CDR1 is SGHRS and CDR2 is YFSETQ. In DNA form, the CDR3 reads TGCGCCAGCAGCCACGGACAAGCCCAAGAGACCCAGTACTTC. This encodes CASSHGQAQETQYF. Complete variable domain (other parts from reference TRBV5-1 and TRBJ2-5): KAGVTQTPRYLIKTRGQQVTLSCSPISGHRSVSWYQQTPGQGLQFLFEYFSETQRNKGNFPGRFSGRQFSNSRSEMNVSTLELGDSALYLCASSHGQAQETQYFGPGTRLLVL.

Here the CDR3 reads CASNTGGALGYTF. The CDR3 DNA reads as TGTGCCAGCAATACCGGAGGGGCGCTTGGCTACACCTTC. This sequence joins TRBV6-6 and TRBJ1-2, with D tentatively TRBD1 (5 bases). Germline values: CDR1 MNHNY, CDR2 SVGAGI (reference sequence). The CDR3 runs to 13 residues. Trimming removed 7 bases at V and 7 bases at J, with 16 bases between.

This clone was observed a few times. The rearrangement joins TRBV5-1 to TRBJ1-1; D is unclear. With 2 bases removed from V and 7 bases from J, the gap between germline ends came to 15 bases. CDR1 is SGHRS and CDR2 is YFSETQ in the germline V gene. This CDR3 has 14 amino acids. In DNA, the CDR3 is TGCGCCAGCAGCTTCGGGGTACCTACTGGTGAAGCTTTCTTT. Protein product: CASSFGVPTGEAFF.

This clone occurred a few times. The rearrangement links TRBV5-1 to TRBJ1-1; D remains unclear. V was cut by 3 bases and J by 6 bases, with 15 bases left in between. The CDR3 loop spans 14 amino acids. CDR1 and CDR2 (germline): SGHRS, YFSETQ. CDR3 in DNA: TGCGCCAGCAGCTCGATGTGGACGGACTCTGAAGCTTTCTTT. Amino acid sequence: CASSSMWTDSEAFF.

V usage is TRBV4-1 and J usage is TRBJ1-5; D is undetermined. V lost 3 bases and J lost 6, with 15 bases in between. Germline V lookup: CDR1 MGHRA, CDR2 YSYEKL. The CDR3 is 15 amino acids. For the CDR3, the DNA is TGCGCCAGCAGCCAGACAACGGCCGATTTTCAGCCCCAGCATTTT. Translated, it gives CASSQTTADFQPQHF.

This clone was recorded a few times. The chain uses TRBV5-4 and TRBJ1-2, with D unclear. With 2 bases removed from V and 6 bases from J, the gap between germline ends came to 17 bases. The CDR3 covers 15 residues. The germline CDR1 and CDR2 sequences are SGHNT and YYREEE (reference sequence). This CDR3 is CASSLRSIAGDGYTF. For the CDR3, the DNA is TGTGCCAGCAGCTTAAGGTCTATTGCAGGCGATGGCTACACCTTC.

This clone was counted only a few times. The chain links TRBV4-3 to TRBJ1-2; no firm D call. From germline, CDR1 is LGHNA and CDR2 YSLEER. Trimming left V 4 bases short and J 0 bases short, with 12 bases between. CDR3 length equals 15 residues. The CDR3 spells CASSPLVVTNYGYTF. CDR3 nucleotides: TGCGCCAGCAGCCCCCTTGTAGTCACTAACTATGGCTACACCTTC.

This rearrangement joins TRBV12-5 to TRBJ2-1; 13 bases are a match to TRBD2. Germline loops: CDR1 LGHNT, CDR2 FRNRAP. The CDR3 sequence is 16 residues long. V shed 6 bases and J 4 bases; nucleotides not matched to a gene: 6. The CDR3 protein is CASGSPTSGGYNEQFF. The CDR3 nucleotides are TGTGCTAGTGGATCCCCGACTAGCGGGGGGTACAATGAGCAGTTCTTC.

This clone has a handful of counts. This sequence joins TRBV9 and TRBJ1-1; 8 bases fit TRBD1. The CDR3 sequence is 16 residues long. Germline CDR1 reads SGDLS; CDR2 reads YYNGEE. Unmatched junction bases numbered 8, after V lost 3 bases and J lost 1 base. The CDR3 DNA is TGTGCCAGCAGCGCCGGACAGGGCAGGGAGAACACTGAAGCTTTCTTT. It specifies CASSAGQGRENTEAFF.

This clone was seen only a few times. V is TRBV9 and J is TRBJ2-7; 8 nucleotides agree with TRBD1. J was trimmed by 3 bases and V by 0 bases; bases with no gene match: 8. The germline CDR1 and CDR2 sequences are SGDLS and YYNGEE. The CDR3 is 16 amino acids. The CDR3 bases are TGTGCCAGCAGCGTAGACGGGACAGGAAGCGGCTACGAGCAGTACTTC. It encodes CASSVDGTGSGYEQYF.

This chain connects TRBV14 to TRBJ1-6; maybe TRBD1 (5 bases). Germline V lookup: CDR1 SGHDN, CDR2 FVKESK. Trimming removed 4 bases at V and 8 bases at J, with 15 bases between. This CDR3 is 15 amino acids long. DNA for the CDR3: TGTGCCAGCAGCCTTACCGACAGTTGGGATTCACCCCTCCACTTT. As protein: CASSLTDSWDSPLHF.